A selection of T cell receptor beta chains follows, all from one sample in a study of cytomegalovirus exposure and HLA in healthy donors. Sequencing used immunoSEQ multiplex PCR; TCRdb keeps in-frame clones, though not all of them. The repertoire has tens of thousands of clones, 35% to 50% of them found once; the top ten carry just under 2%. The sample comprised PBMCs. Source of these receptors: a woman aged 45-59 years in good health and CMV-seronegative. Each CDR3 is given with its conserved first and last residue. A D gene is named only where the DNA matches it firmly. Some rows mark clone size as missing; the rest say once, few, many or name a class of expanded clone.

j_call,cdr3_length,clone_size,d_call,v_call,cdr3_nt,cdr3_aa
TRBJ1-2,13,few,NA,TRBV10-3,TGTGCCATCAGTGATGACTTAATCTATGGCTACACCTTC,CAISDDLIYGYTF
TRBJ2-3,14,few,NA,TRBV2,TGTGCCAGCAGTGTTGGACTCAGCACAGATACGCAGTATTTT,CASSVGLSTDTQYF
TRBJ1-3,17,NA,NA,TRBV7-6,TGTGCCAGCAGCTTCCGATATAAGGGGGAAGCGGGAAACACCATATATTTT,CASSFRYKGEAGNTIYF
TRBJ2-2,14,NA,NA,TRBV19,TGTGCCAGTACCGTGAGCGGGAACACCGGGGAGCTGTTTTTT,CASTVSGNTGELFF
TRBJ2-3,11,NA,NA,TRBV29-1,TGCAGCGAACAGAGCACAGATACGCAGTATTTT,CSEQSTDTQYF
TRBJ1-1,14,few,TRBD1,TRBV7-9,TGTGCCAGCACAGTACAGGGGGGGGACACTGAAGCTTTCTTT,CASTVQGGDTEAFF
TRBJ2-5,13,few,NA,TRBV5-4,TGTGCCAGCAGCCTGCTAGCGTCGGAGACCCAGTACTTC,CASSLLASETQYF
TRBJ1-5,18,few,NA,TRBV4-2,TGTGCCAGCAGCCAAGATTCCCCGCTCGGGGGTTACAATCAGCCCCAGCATTTT,CASSQDSPLGGYNQPQHF
TRBJ2-2,15,few,TRBD1,TRBV27,TGTGCCAGCAGTTTCGGACAGGGGAACACCGGGGAGCTGTTTTTT,CASSFGQGNTGELFF
TRBJ1-4,14,few,NA,TRBV7-9,TGTGCCAGCACCTTCGGTGCAACTAATGAAAAACTGTTTTTT,CASTFGATNEKLFF
TRBJ1-6,17,NA,TRBD1,TRBV13,TGTGCCAGCAGCTTAAGAAGGGGTGGGACAGATAATTCACCCCTCCACTTT,CASSLRRGGTDNSPLHF
TRBJ2-7,15,NA,TRBD2,TRBV11-2,TGTGCCAGCAGCTTATCAGGGACTAGCGGCTACGAGCAGTACTTC,CASSLSGTSGYEQYF
TRBJ2-1,13,NA,NA,TRBV5-1,TGCGCCAGCAGCTTCGGCGGGCAAAATGAGCAGTTCTTC,CASSFGGQNEQFF
TRBJ1-3,15,few,TRBD1,TRBV6-1,TGTGCCAGCAGGACAACAGGGGGGCCGGGGAACACCATATATTTT,CASRTTGGPGNTIYF
TRBJ1-2,12,NA,NA,TRBV7-9,TGTGCCAGCAGCTTATTGAGGGAATGCTACACCTTC,CASSLLRECYTF
TRBJ2-7,14,NA,NA,TRBV27,TGTGCCAGCAGTGCCCCGGGGAGCTCCTACGAGCAGTACTTC,CASSAPGSSYEQYF
TRBJ2-1,15,few,TRBD1,TRBV2,TGTGCCAGCAGTGCCCGGGACAGGGGATACAATGAGCAGTTCTTC,CASSARDRGYNEQFF
TRBJ2-7,14,few,TRBD1,TRBV13,TGTGCCAGCAGCTTGACAGGGACCTCCTACGAGCAGTACTTC,CASSLTGTSYEQYF
TRBJ2-1,14,NA,NA,TRBV11-2,TGTGCCAGCAGCTTAGGTGGCGGGACCAATGAGCAGTTCTTC,CASSLGGGTNEQFF
TRBJ1-2,15,few,NA,TRBV19,TGTGCCAGTAGTGACTCGGGAGGGGGGTTTGATGGCTACACCTTC,CASSDSGGGFDGYTF
TRBJ1-3,15,NA,TRBD1,TRBV6-6,TGTGCCAGCAGCTCTAAAGGGACAGGGGGAAACACCATATATTTT,CASSSKGTGGNTIYF
TRBJ2-7,14,NA,NA,TRBV5-6,TGTGCCAGCAGCTCCAGGGTGGGCGAAAACGAGCAGTACTTC,CASSSRVGENEQYF
TRBJ1-5,14,few,NA,TRBV7-9,TGTGCCAGCAGCTTAGGTCGATGGGGCCAGCCCCAGCATTTT,CASSLGRWGQPQHF
TRBJ2-3,16,few,NA,TRBV5-4,TGTGCCAGCAGCTTGGGAGCAGGGACTAGCACAGATACGCAGTATTTT,CASSLGAGTSTDTQYF
TRBJ1-4,16,NA,TRBD1,TRBV5-1,TGCGCCAGCAGCTTGGCGGGGGCAGGGGGCAATGAAAAACTGTTTTTT,CASSLAGAGGNEKLFF
TRBJ2-2,18,few,TRBD2,TRBV4-2,TGTGCCAGCAGCCAAGTAACGAAAGCGGGGGGGTACACCGGGGAGCTGTTTTTT,CASSQVTKAGGYTGELFF
TRBJ2-7,15,few,NA,TRBV6-5,TGTGCCAGCAGTTACAAAAAAGAGACTGCCTACGAGCAGTACTTC,CASSYKKETAYEQYF